These 21 T cell receptor beta chains came from one sample sequenced in a study of T cells after yellow fever vaccination. TCRdb redid the calling of the 5' RACE reads with MiXCR, one entry per CDR3 protein. The sample has 150,000 to 200,000 distinct CDR3 sequences; approximately 6.8% are singletons. The sample in question was CD4+ T cells sorted from PBMCs, obtained 5 to 6 days after the first yellow fever vaccination. These receptors all come from a man between 18 and 29 years old who received the YFV17D yellow fever vaccine.

Details on this clonotype: A read error may be the cause here, since a much bigger clone is one base away. The final CDR3 position lacks the conserved phenylalanine or tryptophan, pointing to a likely read error. The chain combines TRBV15 with TRBJ2-7; 7 bases match TRBD1. V was pared by 3 bases and J by 3 bases, with 2 bases of the junction left unmatched. Germline V lookup: CDR1 LNHNV, CDR2 YYDKDF (reference sequence). This CDR3 is 13 amino acids long. CDR3 DNA: TGTGCCACCAGCAGGCCAGGGGGCTACGAGCAGTACATC. Its protein is CATSRPGGYEQYI.

This clonotype was found many times. This chain connects TRBV11-2 to TRBJ2-7; tentatively, D is TRBD1 (6 bases). Trimming removed 3 bases from V and 2 bases from J, with 14 bases in between. This CDR3 region has 15 residues. Germline-derived CDR1 and CDR2 are SGHAT and FQNNGV. CDR3 bases: TGTGCCAGCAGCTTTTCACCAGGGGATGCCTACGAGCAGTACTTC. Amino acids: CASSFSPGDAYEQYF.

The genes are TRBV6-2 or TRBV6-3 and TRBJ2-6; D unclear. The ends were cut back, 1 base at V and 1 base at J, with 14 bases in the middle. There are 18 residues in the CDR3. The V gene's germline CDR1 is MNHEY and CDR2 SVGEGT. Here the CDR3 reads CASSYFAGLGSGANVLTF. The CDR3 DNA is TGTGCCAGCAGTTACTTCGCAGGATTGGGATCTGGGGCCAACGTCCTGACTTTC.

This clonotype was counted many times. The genes are TRBV7-9 and TRBJ1-5; D is possibly TRBD1 (5 bases). The CDR3 extends over 16 amino acids. CDR1 and CDR2 from the germline V gene are SEHNR and FQNEAQ (reference sequence). Trimming took 5 bases from V and 0 from J, leaving 14 bases between them. CDR3 loop: CASSPLGGGSNQPQHF. Written as DNA, the CDR3 is TGTGCCAGCAGCCCCCTCGGGGGGGGTAGCAATCAGCCCCAGCATTTT.

The chain is built from TRBV2 and TRBJ2-5, with D hard to call. This CDR3 is 14 amino acids long. Germline values: CDR1 SNHLY, CDR2 FYNNEI. V was trimmed by 1 base and J by 5 bases, leaving 11 bases between them. Written as DNA, the CDR3 is TGTGCCAGCAGTGAAGAGTGGGTGGGGGAGACCCAGTACTTC. Translated, it gives CASSEEWVGETQYF.

CDR3 residues: CASSLSTSGTNEQFF. The CDR3 coding sequence is TGTGCCAGCAGCTTAAGTACTAGCGGAACGAATGAGCAGTTCTTC. The chain has TRBV7-3 and TRBJ2-1; 8 bases are shared with TRBD2. Germline V gene lookup returns CDR1 SGHTA and CDR2 FQGTGA. This CDR3 is 15 amino acids long. J lost 7 bases, V lost 1 base, and 6 bases had no gene match.

The rearrangement joins TRBV5-4 to TRBJ2-7, with 7 bases lining up with TRBD1. V was pared by 4 bases and J by 3 bases, with 10 bases of the junction left unmatched. This CDR3 is 15 amino acids long. CDR1 SGHNT and CDR2 YYREEE come from the germline V gene (reference sequence). CDR3 coding DNA: TGTGCCAGCAGCCCAGGGGGACAGATCGACTACGAGCAGTACTTC. Amino acid sequence: CASSPGGQIDYEQYF.

The sample holds a few counts of this clonotype. This chain connects TRBV7-2 to TRBJ1-5; perhaps TRBD1 as D (6 bases). The V end lost 5 bases, the J end lost 5 bases, and 10 bases lay between the germline ends. Per germline, CDR1 SGHTA and CDR2 FQGNSA. The CDR3 totals 13 residues. The CDR3 coding sequence is TGTGCCAGCAGCGAAACAGGGTATCAGCCCCAGCATTTT. It specifies CASSETGYQPQHF.

This clonotype was observed at least ten times. The chain couples TRBV3-1 to TRBJ1-1; possible D gene TRBD1, 5 bases. V gave up 8 bases and J gave up 2 bases, with 12 bases separating them. CDR1 LGHDT and CDR2 YNNKEL come from the germline V gene (reference sequence). The CDR3 has 13 residues. DNA for the CDR3: TGTGCCAGCGAAAGGGGACCCAACACTGAAGCTTTCTTT. Translating gives CASERGPNTEAFF. The full variable domain, rest sourced from reference TRBV3-1 and TRBJ1-1, is DTAVSQTPKYLVTQMGNDKSIKCEQNLGHDTMYWYKQDSKKFLKIMFSYNNKELIINETVPNRFSPKSPDKAHLNLHINSLELGDSAVYFCASERGPNTEAFFGQGTRLTVV.

Many counts were recorded for this clonotype. V is TRBV7-6 and J is TRBJ2-5; D call uncertain. This CDR3 has 14 amino acids. The germline gives CDR1 SGHVS, CDR2 FNYEAQ. The V and J ends lost 3 bases and 2 bases respectively, with 10 bases between them. The CDR3 loop is CASSLFVQQETQYF. For the CDR3, the DNA is TGTGCCAGCAGCTTGTTTGTCCAGCAAGAGACCCAGTACTTC.

At least ten counts were recorded for this clonotype. The V and J genes are TRBV6-1 and TRBJ1-4, with D unresolved. V shed 3 bases and J shed 3 bases, with 8 bases lying between them. In germline, CDR1 is MNHNS, CDR2 SASEGT. The CDR3 sequence is 14 residues long. The CDR3 protein is CASSEQLANEKLFF. CDR3 bases: TGTGCCAGCAGTGAGCAGCTGGCTAATGAAAAACTGTTTTTT.

This clonotype was recorded at least ten times. This chain uses TRBV6-5 with TRBJ2-3; possibly TRBD1 for D (6 bases). Germline V gene sequence: CDR1 MNHEY, CDR2 SVGAGI. CDR3 length equals 13 residues. The germline V and J ends were trimmed by 7 bases and 3 bases, with 11 bases remaining between them. The CDR3 nucleotides read TGTGCCAGCACCGACCAGGGGACAGATACGCAGTATTTT. It encodes CASTDQGTDTQYF.

V and J are TRBV12-3 or TRBV12-4 and TRBJ1-5; no firm D call. The CDR3 is 14 amino acids. Trimming took off 3 bases at V and 2 bases at J, with 8 bases between the two ends. The CDR3 here is CASSLDFGNQPQHF. Here the CDR3 DNA reads TGTGCCAGCAGTTTGGACTTTGGCAATCAGCCCCAGCATTTT.

This clonotype has more than one count but fewer than ten. CDR3 sequence (DNA): TGTGCCAGCAGTCTGACCGGGACACCGGTCAATCAGCCCCAGCATTTT. This sequence encodes CASSLTGTPVNQPQHF. The J gene is TRBJ1-5, the V gene TRBV2; tentative D call: TRBD1 (6 bases). CDR3 length equals 16 residues. Germline lookup yields CDR1 SNHLY and CDR2 FYNNEI. Trimming removed 5 bases at V and 3 bases at J, with 17 bases between.

This clonotype was picked up many times. The chain carries TRBV7-2 and TRBJ2-5; D could derive from TRBD1 or TRBD2 (5 bases each). This CDR3 region has 15 residues. The germline V gene has CDR1 SGHTA and CDR2 FQGNSA. Trimming removed 1 base from V and 7 bases from J, with 16 bases in between. CDR3 in DNA: TGTGCCAGCAGCTTAGAACGGGGCACACCGGGGACCCAGTACTTC. Amino acids: CASSLERGTPGTQYF.

The sample holds a few counts of this clonotype. The chain has TRBV9 and TRBJ2-5; 7 positions agree with TRBD1. Germline assignment: CDR1 SGDLS and CDR2 YYNGEE. The CDR3 runs 16 residues. The V and J ends lost 3 bases and 2 bases, in that order; junction bases with no gene match: 10. Here the CDR3 DNA reads TGTGCCAGCAGCGAGGGAATAACAGGGGAACAAGAGACCCAGTACTTC. Translation: CASSEGITGEQETQYF.

This clonotype was detected ten times or more. The rearrangement joins TRBV7-6 to TRBJ2-5; D is unclear. The germline V gene has CDR1 SGHVS and CDR2 FNYEAQ. The length of the CDR3 is 11 residues. The germline V and J ends were trimmed by 5 bases and 1 base, with 2 bases remaining between them. DNA for the CDR3: TGTGCCAGCAGCCGCCAAGAGACCCAGTACTTC. This translates into CASSRQETQYF.

V usage is TRBV18 and J usage is TRBJ2-5; possible D gene TRBD2, 6 bases. The CDR3 has 12 residues. The V end was cut by 0 bases, the J end by 11 bases, with 10 bases between. The germline V gene encodes CDR1 KGHSH and CDR2 LQKENI. DNA of the CDR3: TGTGCCAGCTCACCACCGACTGGGGGGCAGTACTTC. This translates into CASSPPTGGQYF. The full variable domain, rest sourced from reference TRBV18 and TRBJ2-5, is NAGVMQNPRHLVRRRGQEARLRCSPMKGHSHVYWYRQLPEEGLKFMVYLQKENIIDESGMPKERFSAEFPKEGPSILRIQQVVRGDSAAYFCASSPPTGGQYFGPGTRLLVL.

DNA for the CDR3: TGCAGTGCTCGAGGAGGGACTAGCGGGGGGGCTTACAATGAGCAGTTCTTC. It translates to CSARGGTSGGAYNEQFF. The chain is built from TRBV20-1 and TRBJ2-1; TRBD2 aligns across 16 bases. In germline, CDR1 is DFQATT, CDR2 SNEGSKA (reference sequence). The CDR3 consists of 17 residues. V shed 5 bases and J 4 bases; nucleotides not matched to a gene: 8.

This clonotype was counted many times. The V gene is TRBV5-1, the J gene TRBJ1-1; 8 bases are a match to TRBD1. The CDR3 has 15 residues. V shed 1 base and J 4 bases; nucleotides not matched to a gene: 6. Germline CDR1 is SGHRS and CDR2 is YFSETQ. The CDR3: CASSLTGGDGTEAFF. The CDR3 DNA follows: TGCGCCAGCAGCTTGACAGGGGGTGACGGCACTGAAGCTTTCTTT. Full variable domain (rest looked up from reference TRBV5-1 and TRBJ1-1): KAGVTQTPRYLIKTRGQQVTLSCSPISGHRSVSWYQQTPGQGLQFLFEYFSETQRNKGNFPGRFSGRQFSNSRSEMNVSTLELGDSALYLCASSLTGGDGTEAFFGQGTRLTVV.

In its sample, this clonotype was seen a few times. The rearrangement uses TRBV5-1 and TRBJ2-1, with unresolved D. The CDR3 loop spans 15 amino acids. Per the germline V gene, CDR1 is SGHRS and CDR2 is YFSETQ. V lost 5 bases to trimming and J lost 0 bases, with 12 bases between them. DNA for the CDR3: TGCGCCAGCAGGGCGGACGGCAGCTCCTACAATGAGCAGTTCTTC. Protein product: CASRADGSSYNEQFF.